This TCR beta chain originates from a study of siplizumab effects on memory and regulatory T cells. Notes on the study in general: The diversity of naive T cells seemed greater than that of memory cells, and their alloresponse contribution seemed major. Alloreactive clones mapping to unstimulated subsets formed only a minor fraction. Alloreactive sequences tracing back to unstimulated CD4+ memory cells were significantly reduced by siplizumab. Proliferating Tregs from siplizumab cultures lacked functional confirmation of suppression.

Produced via immunoSEQ multiplex PCR; TCRdb's table is partial and in-frame only. The table lists around 87,000 clones, approximately 90% of them singletons. As to this clone: Its antigen is unknown.

CDR1 is SEHNR and CDR2 is FQNEAQ in the germline V gene (reference sequence). Trimming took off 6 bases at V and 1 base at J, with 12 bases between the two ends. This CDR3 region has 14 residues. Sequences were obtained from CD4+ T cells sorted from blood. The sequence derives from a human donor in good health. J is TRBJ1-2 and V is TRBV7-9; no definite D call. The DNA of the CDR3 is TGTGCCAGCAGTCGAGGAAGGGATAACTATGGCTACACCTTC. Translating gives CASSRGRDNYGYTF.